Each of the 28 T cell receptor beta chains below was sequenced from the same sample in a study of blood T cells in healthy people across ages. Through a sample-barcoded 5' primer and a J-beta primer mix, a second PCR was run for roughly 6 to 12 cycles. TCRdb reanalysed the 5' RACE reads using MiXCR and keeps one entry per CDR3 protein. The sample contains about 1.6 million distinct CDR3 sequences, about 32% of which appear only once. The material sequenced was blood. The receptors here all came from a young woman in good health.

About this clonotype: The junction differs from germline at one of its ends, possibly a read error. J is TRBJ2-6 and V is TRBV11-1; D may match TRBD1 or TRBD2 (6 bases each). The length of the CDR3 is 17 residues. Germline V CDR1 and CDR2: SGHAT, FQDESV (reference sequence). CDR3 in DNA: TGTGCCCGCAGCTTAGGGCAGGGGACTTCTGGGGCCAACGTCCTGACTTTC. Protein product: CARSLGQGTSGANVLTF.

This clonotype was seen repeatedly, ten times or more. The chain uses TRBV29-1 and TRBJ2-7, with TRBD2 matching over 9 bases. This CDR3 is 16 amino acids long. The V and J ends lost 7 bases and 4 bases, in that order; junction bases with no gene match: 17. The germline V gene has CDR1 SQVTM and CDR2 ANQGSEA. The CDR3 DNA is TGCAGCGCCCGCATTGGTAGCGGGAGTGGGTTTTACGAGCAGTACTTC. Its protein is CSARIGSGSGFYEQYF.

This clonotype has more than one count but fewer than ten. This chain joins TRBV20-1 and TRBJ2-2, with unresolved D. Trimming removed 3 bases from V and 1 base from J, with 3 bases in between. Germline values: CDR1 DFQATT, CDR2 SNEGSKA (reference sequence). The CDR3 runs 12 residues. CDR3 sequence: CSASGNTGELFF. The CDR3 coding sequence is TGCAGTGCTAGTGGGAACACCGGGGAGCTGTTTTTT.

This clonotype was counted only a few times. The CDR3 DNA reads TGTGCCAGCAGTCCTAGCGGACTCACAGATACGCAGTATTTT. This encodes CASSPSGLTDTQYF. The chain uses TRBV27 and TRBJ2-3; 7 bases are a match to TRBD2. Germline CDR1 MNHEY, CDR2 SMNVEV (reference sequence). J lost 2 bases, V lost 5 bases, and 4 bases had no gene match. The CDR3 covers 14 residues.

In its sample, this clonotype was seen a few times. The rearrangement links TRBV7-2 to TRBJ2-7; D is possibly TRBD2 (6 bases). CDR1 is SGHTA, CDR2 FQGNSA, per germline. V gave up 7 bases and J gave up 0 bases, with 13 bases separating them. CDR3 length: 14 amino acids. CDR3 coding DNA: TGTGCCAGCACTCTAGGGACTCACTCCTACGAGCAGTACTTC. It is translated as CASTLGTHSYEQYF.

The V gene is TRBV20-1, the J gene TRBJ2-1, with D maybe TRBD1 (6 bases). Between the trimmed V and J ends, which lost 0 bases and 5 bases, there was a span of 17 bases. The CDR3 contains 16 residues. The germline gives CDR1 DFQATT, CDR2 SNEGSKA (reference sequence). The CDR3 reads CSARDLLQGLDNEQFF. The DNA of the CDR3 is TGCAGTGCTAGAGATCTCTTACAGGGATTGGACAATGAGCAGTTCTTC.

On this clonotype itself: A read error is likely, as this CDR3 ends without the conserved phenylalanine or tryptophan. The chain is built from TRBV12-3 or TRBV12-4 and TRBJ2-4; D is perhaps TRBD1 (5 bases). The DNA matches TRBJ2-7 better at its end, which makes the J call doubtful. This CDR3 contains 13 residues. The CDR3 DNA reads as TGTGCCAGCAGTTTGTCCAGGGCCTACGAGCAGTACCTC. It encodes CASSLSRAYEQYL.

The V gene is TRBV13, the J gene TRBJ2-5; a weak D match, TRBD2 (6 bases). The CDR3 loop spans 17 amino acids. The ends were cut back, 0 bases at V and 3 bases at J, with 17 bases in the middle. The germline V gene has CDR1 PRHDT and CDR2 FYEKMQ (reference sequence). This CDR3 is CASSLGLWRDLEETQYF. The CDR3 nucleotides read TGTGCCAGCAGCTTAGGCCTATGGCGGGACTTGGAAGAGACCCAGTACTTC.

This clonotype occurred a few times. This chain joins TRBV18 and TRBJ2-3; D may correspond to TRBD1 or TRBD2 (5 bases each). Germline CDR1 and CDR2: KGHSH and LQKENI. The CDR3 has 15 residues. Trimming removed 2 bases from V and 5 bases from J, with 14 bases in between. The DNA of the CDR3 is TGTGCCAGCTCACCAGGGACCCAGGGTGGAGATACGCAGTATTTT. This translates into CASSPGTQGGDTQYF. The complete variable domain, with remaining parts taken from reference TRBV18 and TRBJ2-3, reads NAGVMQNPRHLVRRRGQEARLRCSPMKGHSHVYWYRQLPEEGLKFMVYLQKENIIDESGMPKERFSAEFPKEGPSILRIQQVVRGDSAAYFCASSPGTQGGDTQYFGPGTRLTVL.

The chain couples TRBV7-3 to TRBJ2-3; 8 bases are shared with TRBD2. The germline CDR1 and CDR2 sequences are SGHTA and FQGTGA. This CDR3 contains 15 residues. After removal of 6 bases from V and 2 bases from J, the junction contained 7 bases not matched to a gene. Here the CDR3 DNA reads TGTGCCAGCAGACGGCGGGGGGCCCCCACAGATACGCAGTATTTT. Residues: CASRRRGAPTDTQYF.

CDR3 region: CASSHPGFNTEAFF. CDR3 nucleotides: TGTGCCAGCAGTCACCCGGGATTCAACACTGAAGCTTTCTTT. The chain combines TRBV27 with TRBJ1-1; D is ambiguous. Trimming took 5 bases from V and 2 from J, leaving 12 bases between them. CDR3 length: 14 amino acids. CDR1 MNHEY and CDR2 SMNVEV come from the germline V gene (reference sequence).

This clonotype appeared once. This rearrangement joins TRBV3-1 to TRBJ1-1; no definite D call. The V gene's germline CDR1 is LGHDT and CDR2 YNNKEL (reference sequence). The CDR3 loop spans 13 amino acids. V was clipped by 8 bases and J by 0 bases, with 10 bases between them. The CDR3 sequence is CASGMSLNTEAFF. In DNA form, the CDR3 reads TGTGCCAGCGGTATGTCGCTGAACACTGAAGCTTTCTTT.

The table lists this clonotype with a few counts. The chain has TRBV29-1 and TRBJ1-2, with D possibly TRBD1 on 5 matching bases. Germline CDR1 reads SQVTM; CDR2 reads ANQGSEA. Trimming took off 4 bases at V and 7 bases at J, with 10 bases between the two ends. This CDR3 spans 11 amino acids. In nucleotides, the CDR3 is TGCAGCGTTGTGGGGGTCGCTGGCTACACCTTC. Translated, it gives CSVVGVAGYTF.

As for this clonotype: At one boundary the junction diverges from the germline segment, which might be a read error. The chain uses TRBV9 and TRBJ2-4, with 13 bases aligning to TRBD2. Matching the DNA end better, TRBJ2-7 makes the J call doubtful. The CDR3 spans 15 residues. Germline loops: CDR1 SGDLS, CDR2 YYNGEE. The CDR3 DNA reads TGTACCAGCAGTGTACTAGCGGGAGGGCCCTACGAGCAGTACTTC. This gives the protein CTSSVLAGGPYEQYF.

The chain couples TRBV29-1 to TRBJ2-1; possibly TRBD1 for D (6 bases). CDR3 length: 15 residues. V dropped 4 bases and J dropped 0 bases, with 13 bases sitting between them. Germline CDR1 reads SQVTM; CDR2 reads ANQGSEA. The CDR3 sequence: CSVVPSDSSYNEQFF. The CDR3 DNA reads TGCAGCGTTGTCCCTTCGGACAGCTCCTACAATGAGCAGTTCTTC.

A few counts support this clonotype. Here the CDR3 DNA reads TGCGCCAGCAGCGAGGGCGGGCACTACGAGCAGTACTTC. Translating it yields CASSEGGHYEQYF. The chain couples TRBV5-1 to TRBJ2-7, with D perhaps TRBD2 (5 bases). The CDR3 length is 13 residues. CDR1 is SGHRS and CDR2 is YFSETQ in the germline V gene. V was trimmed by 4 bases and J by 3 bases, leaving 11 bases between them.

This clonotype occurred once. The chain links TRBV6-5 to TRBJ2-4; no clear D gene. The end of the DNA aligns better with TRBJ2-7, so the J call may be wrong. Germline values: CDR1 MNHEY, CDR2 SVGAGI. The CDR3 is 16 residues long. Written as DNA, the CDR3 is TGTGCCAGCAGTGATCGAGCAACACCCTCGGGTTACGAGCAGTACTTC. Residues: CASSDRATPSGYEQYF.

CDR3: CASSVVLTDTQYF. For the CDR3, the DNA is TGTGCCAGCAGCGTAGTCCTCACAGATACGCAGTATTTT. The V and J genes are TRBV9 and TRBJ2-3, with D uncertain. The V end was cut by 0 bases, the J end by 2 bases, with 4 bases between. CDR1 SGDLS and CDR2 YYNGEE come from the germline V gene. The CDR3 has 13 amino acids. Full variable domain (rest looked up from reference TRBV9 and TRBJ2-3): DSGVTQTPKHLITATGQRVTLRCSPRSGDLSVYWYQQSLDQGLQFLIQYYNGEERAKGNILERFSAQQFPDLHSELNLSSLELGDSALYFCASSVVLTDTQYFGPGTRLTVL.

The chain combines TRBV5-1 with TRBJ1-1; 7 positions agree with TRBD1. Germline V gene sequence: CDR1 SGHRS, CDR2 YFSETQ. The V segment lost 3 bases and the J segment 1 base; nucleotides outside the gene matches: 12. This CDR3 contains 17 residues. The CDR3 protein is CASSSYPRDSQNTEAFF. The CDR3 DNA is TGCGCCAGCAGCTCGTACCCTCGGGACAGTCAGAACACTGAAGCTTTCTTT.

The V gene is TRBV28, the J gene TRBJ2-7; tentatively, D is TRBD1 (6 bases). V lost 7 bases to trimming and J lost 2 bases, with 9 bases between them. The CDR3 totals 12 residues. The germline gives CDR1 MDHEN, CDR2 SYDVKM. The CDR3: CASNQGPYEQYF. CDR3 bases: TGTGCCAGCAATCAGGGGCCCTACGAGCAGTACTTC.

This clonotype occurred once. Here the CDR3 reads CASSERRGKSYNEQFF. The CDR3 DNA sequence: TGTGCCAGCAGTGAACGACGGGGTAAATCCTACAATGAGCAGTTCTTC. The rearrangement joins TRBV6-1 to TRBJ2-1; possible D gene TRBD2, 5 bases. The CDR3 loop spans 16 amino acids. Looked up from germline, CDR1 is MNHNS and CDR2 is SASEGT. V was cut by 2 bases and J by 1 base, with 12 bases left in between.

V gene TRBV11-2 combines with J gene TRBJ1-5; 7 bases are shared with TRBD1. The germline CDR1 and CDR2 sequences are SGHAT and FQNNGV. The CDR3 loop spans 17 amino acids. Unmatched junction bases numbered 9, after V lost 3 bases and J lost 1 base. This CDR3 is CASSFPRQGRSNQPQHF. The CDR3 DNA reads TGTGCCAGCAGCTTCCCTCGACAGGGAAGGAGCAATCAGCCCCAGCATTTT.

The gene calls are TRBV4-1 and TRBJ2-7; the match to TRBD1 covers 10 bases. J gave up 4 bases and V 5 bases, and 17 bases lay outside the gene matches. The CDR3 has 18 residues. Germline lookup yields CDR1 MGHRA and CDR2 YSYEKL. CDR3 protein: CASSWDRGWVEDSYEQYF. The CDR3 nucleotides read TGCGCCAGCAGCTGGGACAGGGGTTGGGTAGAAGACTCTTACGAGCAGTACTTC.

The chain has TRBV5-1 and TRBJ2-2; unclear D gene. The CDR3 runs 17 residues. The germline CDR1 and CDR2 sequences are SGHRS and YFSETQ. Trimming pared 4 bases from V and 4 bases from J, leaving 20 bases between. The CDR3 DNA reads TGCGCCAGCAGCCTGCGGTCCAAGGGATCGGCCACCGGGGAGCTGTTTTTT. It codes for CASSLRSKGSATGELFF.

The chain is built from TRBV29-1 and TRBJ1-1; TRBD1 matches at 7 bases. With V trimmed by 5 bases and J by 3 bases, 12 bases remained unmatched. Germline loops: CDR1 SQVTM, CDR2 ANQGSEA. The CDR3 contains 15 residues. In DNA, the CDR3 is TGCAGCGTTTTGTCCCCTAACAGGGGATACACTGAAGCTTTCTTT. This encodes CSVLSPNRGYTEAFF.

The chain couples TRBV6-5 to TRBJ2-2, with D possibly being TRBD1 (5 bases). CDR3 size: 14 residues. From germline, CDR1 is MNHEY and CDR2 SVGAGI. V dropped 5 bases and J dropped 6 bases, with 13 bases sitting between them. CDR3 in amino acids: CASSRTQEPGELFF. Here the CDR3 DNA reads TGTGCCAGCAGTCGCACACAGGAGCCCGGGGAGCTGTTTTTT.

This clonotype has only a few counts. The chain recombines TRBV9 with TRBJ2-3, with 9 bases fitting TRBD2. CDR1 and CDR2 from the germline V gene are SGDLS and YYNGEE. V dropped 4 bases and J dropped 0; count of bases not matched to a gene: 9. This CDR3 has 17 residues. Written as DNA, the CDR3 is TGTGCCAGCAGCCAGAGCGGGGGGCCAGCTAGCACAGATACGCAGTATTTT. This codes for CASSQSGGPASTDTQYF.

The chain recombines TRBV6-2 or TRBV6-3 with TRBJ1-2, with no clear D. This CDR3 comprises 15 residues. Trimming shortened V by 0 bases and J by 2 bases, and 10 bases separated the two germline ends. CDR1 MNHEY and CDR2 SVGEGT come from the germline V gene. The CDR3 loop reads CASSYSLQQNYGYTF. In nucleotides, the CDR3 is TGTGCCAGCAGTTACTCTTTACAGCAGAACTATGGCTACACCTTC.